Listed here are 17 T cell receptor beta chains from one sample, sequenced in a study of cytomegalovirus exposure and HLA in healthy donors. Method: immunoSEQ multiplex PCR; TCRdb's copy keeps in-frame clones and lacks some. The table records about 130,000 clones, approximately 91% of them present only once. Sequenced: PBMCs. The receptor source for this set is a man aged 30 to 45 in good health and CMV-seronegative.

This chain connects TRBV12-5 to TRBJ2-3; 9 bases are shared with TRBD1. This CDR3 has 14 residues. The trim removed 4 bases at V and 3 bases at J, leaving 2 bases unmatched. Germline V gene lookup returns CDR1 LGHNT and CDR2 FRNRAP. The CDR3 DNA sequence: TGTGCTAGTGGTTGGGACAGGGAGACAGATACGCAGTATTTT. Amino acids: CASGWDRETDTQYF.

J is TRBJ2-4 and V is TRBV6-6; TRBD2 matches at 12 bases. CDR3 length: 16 residues. The ends lost 8 bases at V and 5 bases at J; junction bases unmatched: 10. Germline V gene lookup returns CDR1 MNHNY and CDR2 SVGAGI (reference sequence). The CDR3 sequence is CASSLAGGPRQNIQYF. As DNA, the CDR3 is TGTGCCAGCTCGCTAGCGGGAGGGCCTCGACAAAACATTCAGTACTTC.

The chain has TRBV9 and TRBJ1-1; D may be TRBD1 (6 bases). Germline CDR1 and CDR2: SGDLS and YYNGEE. The V end was cut by 0 bases, the J end by 3 bases, with 18 bases between. The CDR3 extends over 17 amino acids. CDR3 loop: CASSVGLRTDTHTEAFF. DNA for the CDR3: TGTGCCAGCAGCGTAGGGCTCAGGACAGATACCCACACTGAAGCTTTCTTT.

The V call is TRBV6-5, the J call TRBJ2-7; the match to TRBD2 covers 7 bases. CDR1 and CDR2 (germline): MNHEY, SVGAGI. The CDR3 is 14 residues long. The trim removed 5 bases at V and 5 bases at J, leaving 9 bases unmatched. The CDR3: CASSKSRDYHEQYF. The CDR3 coding sequence is TGTGCCAGCAGTAAATCTCGGGACTACCACGAGCAGTACTTC.

Written as DNA, the CDR3 is TGTGCCTGGAGTGATACCGGTTCAGGGATCGAAAACACCTTC. It codes for CAWSDTGSGIENTF. The chain is built from TRBV30 and TRBJ1-2, with D perhaps matching TRBD1 (5 bases). This CDR3 is 14 amino acids long. V lost 1 base to trimming and J lost 12 bases, with 21 bases between them. The germline gives CDR1 GTSNPN, CDR2 SVGIG (reference sequence).

V usage is TRBV7-9 and J usage is TRBJ2-5; the D is unclear. The germline gives CDR1 SEHNR, CDR2 FQNEAQ (reference sequence). Trimming removed 5 bases from V and 0 bases from J, with 13 bases in between. This CDR3 is built from 15 residues. The CDR3 nucleotides are TGTGCCAGCAGCCTTACGTCGACATACCAAGAGACCCAGTACTTC. This sequence encodes CASSLTSTYQETQYF.

This chain links TRBV18 with TRBJ2-1, with TRBD2 identical over 8 bases. Germline CDR1 KGHSH, CDR2 LQKENI. The CDR3 length is 13 residues. V shed 4 bases and J 7 bases; nucleotides not matched to a gene: 3. The CDR3 here is CASSLGRANEQFF. The CDR3 DNA reads as TGTGCCAGCTCACTCGGGAGGGCAAATGAGCAGTTCTTC.

This sequence joins TRBV2 and TRBJ2-3; the match to TRBD2 covers 10 bases. Unmatched junction bases numbered 9, after V lost 8 bases and J lost 4 bases. CDR3 length: 15 amino acids. Per germline, CDR1 SNHLY and CDR2 FYNNEI. CDR3 sequence reads: CASRGIAGGPDTQYF. The CDR3 bases are TGTGCCAGCCGGGGGATAGCGGGAGGTCCAGATACGCAGTATTTT.

The rearrangement uses TRBV30 and TRBJ1-6; 8 bases are a match to TRBD1. With 2 bases clipped from V and 3 bases from J, the junction kept 6 bases outside the gene matches. In germline, CDR1 is GTSNPN, CDR2 SVGIG (reference sequence). The CDR3 contains 16 residues. CDR3 coding DNA: TGTGCCTGGAGTTCCCGACAGGGGTTCTATAATTCACCCCTCCACTTT. Protein sequence: CAWSSRQGFYNSPLHF.

The V and J genes are TRBV6-5 and TRBJ2-1; 10 nucleotides line up with TRBD2. This CDR3 is 13 amino acids long. The V gene's germline CDR1 is MNHEY and CDR2 SVGAGI. The V segment lost 5 bases and the J segment 7 bases; nucleotides outside the gene matches: 2. This CDR3 reads CASSEGLANEQFF. In DNA form, the CDR3 reads TGTGCCAGCAGTGAGGGACTAGCGAATGAGCAGTTCTTC.

This chain uses TRBV27 with TRBJ2-7; weak D call: TRBD1 (6 bases). Germline CDR1 is MNHEY and CDR2 is SMNVEV (reference sequence). CDR3 size: 16 residues. The V gene lost 4 bases and the J gene lost 3 bases, with 19 bases spanning the gap. The CDR3: CASSSGTTNYDYEQYF. The CDR3 coding sequence is TGTGCCAGCAGTTCCGGGACAACGAATTATGACTACGAGCAGTACTTC.

The CDR3 is CAWSAYHRESYEQYF. The CDR3, as DNA: TGTGCCTGGAGTGCTTATCACAGGGAATCCTACGAGCAGTACTTC. The chain is built from TRBV30 and TRBJ2-7; the D gene is possibly TRBD1 (6 bases). Trimming removed 1 base at V and 1 base at J, with 14 bases between. The CDR3 contains 15 residues. Per germline, CDR1 GTSNPN and CDR2 SVGIG (reference sequence).

This clone came up a few times. The chain has TRBV27 and TRBJ1-5; D is perhaps TRBD1 (6 bases). The CDR3 is 13 residues long. Germline-derived CDR1 and CDR2 are MNHEY and SMNVEV (reference sequence). Trimming took off 6 bases at V and 7 bases at J, with 13 bases between the two ends. The CDR3 DNA is TGTGCCAGCAGCGTTACAGGGAAACAGCCCCAGCATTTT. Translation gives CASSVTGKQPQHF.

This chain joins TRBV2 and TRBJ2-2; 8 bases are a match to TRBD1. Losses at the gene ends were 2 bases for V and 4 bases for J; bases not matched to a gene: 0. There are 14 residues in the CDR3. CDR1 and CDR2 from the germline V gene are SNHLY and FYNNEI. CDR3 bases: TGTGCCAGCAGTGAAACAGGGGGCACCGGGGAGCTGTTTTTT. It specifies CASSETGGTGELFF.

This clone was seen only a few times. V and J are TRBV5-1 and TRBJ1-4; D remains unclear. In germline, CDR1 is SGHRS, CDR2 YFSETQ. V lost 0 bases, J lost 8 bases, and 5 bases lay in between. The length of the CDR3 is 12 residues. The DNA of the CDR3 is TGCGCCAGCAGCTTGGACAGCGAAAAACTGTTTTTT. This translates into CASSLDSEKLFF.

The chain uses TRBV13 and TRBJ2-5; D remains unclear. The CDR3 is 13 residues long. The V end lost 1 base, the J end lost 5 bases, and 8 bases lay between the germline ends. Germline lookup yields CDR1 PRHDT and CDR2 FYEKMQ (reference sequence). The CDR3 DNA reads as TGTGCCAGCAGCTTAGTTGGAGACGAGACCCAGTACTTC. Its protein is CASSLVGDETQYF.

This clone was observed a few times. The genes are TRBV6-5 and TRBJ1-5; no clear D. Trimming took 6 bases from V and 3 from J, leaving 15 bases between them. Germline lookup yields CDR1 MNHEY and CDR2 SVGAGI. CDR3 length: 15 amino acids. The CDR3, as DNA: TGTGCCAGCAGCCAAGCCCTGTCCCTCAATCAGCCCCAGCATTTT. Protein product: CASSQALSLNQPQHF.